The clone carrying this TCR beta chain occurred a few times. Its antigen is not known. These data are taken from a study of T cell repertoires in cytomegalovirus infection. Overall study results and limits: CMV-specific TCR beta clonotypes restricted by HLA-C were the ones dominating the ex vivo response. Summed public TCR beta family frequency identified CMV carriers bearing the relevant HLA.

Each CDR3 protein is one row after TCRdb ran MiXCR on the reads. The sample holds around 430,000 distinct CDR3 sequences, approximately 40% seen once. Germline lookup yields CDR1 MNHNS and CDR2 SASEGT. The CDR3 runs 16 residues. V trimming: 8 bases; J trimming: 2 bases; junction bases outside the gene matches: 14. The chain links TRBV6-1 to TRBJ2-7; 8 positions match TRBD1. The source material was cultured PBMCs, sampled from culture after CMV antigen stimulation. This sequence originates from a human donor in good health (CMV status not recorded). Some clones in this sample may be carry-over from other donors' samples. CDR3 in amino acids: CASHQPPGQGPYEQYF. Written as DNA, the CDR3 is TGTGCCAGCCACCAACCCCCCGGACAGGGACCCTACGAGCAGTACTTC.